The 23 T cell receptor beta chains presented below share a single source sample, sequenced in a study of T-cell reconstitution after alpha-beta-depleted transplantation in children. Construction of the TCRbeta library involved unique molecular identifiers. TCRdb fed the PCR reads into MiXCR, producing one record per CDR3 protein. This table holds just over 950,000 distinct CDR3 sequences, about 29% found once. Sequencing used PBMCs, mostly from graft donor cells, obtained 360 days after TCRalphabeta/CD19-depleted stem cell transplant. These receptors were collected from a boy less than two years old who had a stem cell transplant for SCID, so the T cells may come from the graft donor.

This clonotype was recorded many times. V gene TRBV6-4 combines with J gene TRBJ2-2, with TRBD2 matching over 12 bases. The germline V gene encodes CDR1 MRHNA and CDR2 SNTAGT. With V trimmed by 5 bases and J by 3 bases, 10 bases remained unmatched. The CDR3 has 18 amino acids. CDR3 nucleotide sequence: TGTGCCAGCAGTCGGACTAGCGGGGTACCTGGCGACACCGGGGAGCTGTTTTTT. This codes for CASSRTSGVPGDTGELFF.

This chain's CDR3 is CASSLGDLIVNTQYF. In nucleotides, the CDR3 is TGTGCCAGCAGCTTAGGGGACTTAATCGTCAATACGCAGTATTTT. The chain carries TRBV11-1 and TRBJ2-3; TRBD2 is a possible D gene (6 bases). V gave up 1 base and J gave up 7 bases, with 15 bases separating them. Germline CDR1 reads SGHAT; CDR2 reads FQDESV (reference sequence). The CDR3 is made up of 15 amino acids.

This clonotype was counted at least ten times. The chain has TRBV10-3 and TRBJ2-6; the D call may be TRBD1 or TRBD2 (6 bases each). CDR1 ENHRY and CDR2 SYGVKD come from the germline V gene. The length of the CDR3 is 17 residues. Deletions cut 0 bases from V and 4 bases from J, with 13 bases between. DNA of the CDR3: TGTGCCATCAGTGAGTCCCCTTGGGGGGCGGGGGCCAACGTCCTGACTTTC. The encoded protein is CAISESPWGAGANVLTF.

V gene TRBV20-1 combines with J gene TRBJ2-1, with 9 bases identical to TRBD1. Unmatched junction bases numbered 9, after V lost 1 base and J lost 2 bases. This CDR3 is built from 17 residues. CDR1 DFQATT and CDR2 SNEGSKA come from the germline V gene (reference sequence). CDR3 nucleotide sequence: TGCAGTGCTAGAGGCCTAGGACAGGGGATAACCTACAATGAGCAGTTCTTC. Translation: CSARGLGQGITYNEQFF.

This clonotype appeared many times. J is TRBJ2-5 and V is TRBV5-1; perhaps TRBD1 as D (5 bases). The germline gives CDR1 SGHRS, CDR2 YFSETQ. Between the trimmed V and J ends, which lost 1 base and 2 bases, there was a span of 18 bases. The CDR3 consists of 17 residues. CDR3 protein: CASSLRGVLQVQETQYF. The CDR3 DNA reads TGCGCCAGCAGCTTGCGAGGCGTATTACAGGTGCAAGAGACCCAGTACTTC.

This clonotype appeared a few times. The V gene is TRBV4-1, the J gene TRBJ1-5, with D unresolved. V was trimmed by 0 bases and J by 11 bases, leaving 11 bases between them. CDR3 length: 13 amino acids. Germline V CDR1 and CDR2: MGHRA, YSYEKL. In DNA form, the CDR3 reads TGCGCCAGCAGCCAAGAAGGATTCGGGGCCCAGCATTTT. Residues: CASSQEGFGAQHF.

The table lists this clonotype with a few counts. The chain couples TRBV27 to TRBJ2-7, with D uncertain. Germline CDR1 and CDR2: MNHEY and SMNVEV (reference sequence). Trimming took off 5 bases at V and 1 base at J, with 9 bases between the two ends. CDR3 size: 13 residues. Here the CDR3 reads CASSNVSSYEQYF. CDR3 sequence (DNA): TGTGCCAGCAGTAACGTAAGTTCCTACGAGCAGTACTTC.

The chain uses TRBV29-1 and TRBJ2-5; 9 positions match TRBD2. The CDR3 has 13 residues. V lost 4 bases and J lost 7; bases outside the gene matches: 7. Germline values: CDR1 SQVTM, CDR2 ANQGSEA. CDR3 in DNA: TGCAGCGTTGTGGCGGGGGGGCCGGGGACCCAGTACTTC. Protein: CSVVAGGPGTQYF.

This clonotype was seen only a few times. This chain links TRBV28 with TRBJ2-5, with D possibly TRBD1 on 6 matching bases. The germline V gene encodes CDR1 MDHEN and CDR2 SYDVKM. This CDR3 is built from 16 residues. V was clipped by 4 bases and J by 1 base, with 16 bases between them. The CDR3 nucleotides are TGTGCCAGCAGTTCGATTAGGGGGAAAGCCCAAGAGACCCAGTACTTC. This codes for CASSSIRGKAQETQYF.

The chain couples TRBV7-7 to TRBJ2-5, with TRBD1 identical over 7 bases. With 4 bases clipped from V and 12 bases from J, the junction kept 11 bases outside the gene matches. Germline CDR1 is SSHAT and CDR2 is FNYEAQ (reference sequence). CDR3 length: 13 amino acids. This CDR3 reads CASSSDRTNIKYF. CDR3 in DNA: TGTGCCAGCAGCTCGGACAGGACCAACATTAAGTACTTC.

This sequence joins TRBV20-1 and TRBJ2-1, with D maybe TRBD1 (5 bases). V was trimmed by 3 bases and J by 2 bases, leaving 8 bases between them. The CDR3 runs to 13 residues. Germline CDR1 is DFQATT and CDR2 is SNEGSKA (reference sequence). CDR3 DNA sequence: TGCAGTGCTAGCAGGGAAACCTACAATGAGCAGTTCTTC. Translated, it gives CSASRETYNEQFF.

The V call is TRBV4-2, the J call TRBJ1-1; D is unclear. Trimming stripped 0 bases from V and 0 bases from J, with 8 bases between. Germline V lookup: CDR1 LGHNA, CDR2 YNFKEQ. This CDR3 is built from 15 residues. The CDR3 DNA reads as TGTGCCAGCAGCCAAGATTGGACGGTGAACACTGAAGCTTTCTTT. It yields the protein CASSQDWTVNTEAFF.

The J gene is TRBJ2-6, the V gene TRBV12-3 or TRBV12-4; D might be TRBD2 (5 bases). Trimming stripped 4 bases from V and 2 bases from J, with 12 bases between. The CDR3 has 16 amino acids. This CDR3 is CASSSLRGPGANVLTF. DNA for the CDR3: TGTGCCAGCAGTTCGCTTCGGGGTCCTGGGGCCAACGTCCTGACTTTC.

V gene TRBV7-2 combines with J gene TRBJ2-7, with D unresolved. Germline-derived CDR1 and CDR2 are SGHTA and FQGNSA. Trimming took 6 bases from V and 2 from J, leaving 14 bases between them. The CDR3 spans 14 residues. The CDR3 DNA follows: TGTGCCAGCAGTTTCGGACGCAATCCCTACGAGCAGTACTTC. Its protein product is CASSFGRNPYEQYF.

This clonotype was observed a single time. This chain links TRBV5-5 with TRBJ2-7, with D possibly being TRBD1 or TRBD2 (5 bases each). This CDR3 is 15 amino acids long. V gave up 2 bases and J gave up 2 bases, with 14 bases separating them. Germline CDR1 and CDR2: SGHKS and YYEKEE (reference sequence). The CDR3 sequence: CASSFITGRTYEQYF. The CDR3 DNA sequence: TGTGCCAGCAGCTTTATCACGGGGCGGACCTACGAGCAGTACTTC.

This clonotype has a count of ten or more. This chain links TRBV20-1 with TRBJ2-5; no firm D call. Per the germline V gene, CDR1 is DFQATT and CDR2 is SNEGSKA (reference sequence). The CDR3 extends over 13 amino acids. The V end was cut by 4 bases, the J end by 5 bases, with 14 bases between. CDR3 in DNA: TGCAGTGCTACCTCAGGCCCTGGGGAGACCCAGTACTTC. Protein: CSATSGPGETQYF.

This clonotype was found a few times. The rearrangement links TRBV10-3 to TRBJ2-7; 13 nucleotides match TRBD2. Germline V gives CDR1 ENHRY, CDR2 SYGVKD. This CDR3 has 15 amino acids. After removal of 8 bases from V and 5 bases from J, the junction contained 9 bases not matched to a gene. The CDR3 spells CAIGTSGGAANEQYF. The CDR3 DNA is TGTGCCATCGGAACTAGCGGGGGGGCAGCAAACGAGCAGTACTTC.

J is TRBJ2-7 and V is TRBV29-1; 11 bases fit TRBD1. The germline gives CDR1 SQVTM, CDR2 ANQGSEA. This CDR3 is 15 amino acids long. V was pared by 3 bases and J by 7 bases, with 11 bases of the junction left unmatched. The CDR3, as DNA: TGCAGCGTTGACCGAGCAGGGACAGGGGGTGGAGAGCAGTACTTC. Encoded protein: CSVDRAGTGGGEQYF.

The chain couples TRBV12-3 or TRBV12-4 to TRBJ1-5, with D perhaps TRBD1 (5 bases). There are 12 residues in the CDR3. V was clipped by 5 bases and J by 6 bases, with 8 bases between them. The chain's CDR3 is CASSRGPQPQHF. In DNA form, the CDR3 reads TGTGCCAGCAGTAGGGGACCTCAGCCCCAGCATTTT.

The chain uses TRBV12-3 or TRBV12-4 and TRBJ1-1, with a possible D match to TRBD1 (5 bases). Trimming took 6 bases from V and 1 from J, leaving 15 bases between them. The CDR3 totals 15 residues. The CDR3 region is CASSRTDNRNTEAFF. As DNA, the CDR3 is TGTGCCAGCAGCCGAACGGACAATAGGAACACTGAAGCTTTCTTT.

As regards this clonotype: Lacking the conserved final phenylalanine or tryptophan, this CDR3 likely reflects a read error. The V call is TRBV12-3 or TRBV12-4, the J call TRBJ1-1; TRBD1 is a possible D gene (6 bases). The CDR3 is 13 amino acids. V was pared by 4 bases and J by 5 bases, with 11 bases between. CDR3 in DNA: TGTGCCAGCAGTTCAGGGGAAAGAACTGAAGCTTTCTGT. Protein product: CASSSGERTEAFC.

V and J are TRBV15 and TRBJ2-3, with TRBD2 matching over 7 bases. Germline assignment: CDR1 LNHNV and CDR2 YYDKDF (reference sequence). The CDR3 is 15 amino acids. J gave up 0 bases and V 5 bases, and 5 bases lay outside the gene matches. CDR3 residues: CATSEWGGSTDTQYF. CDR3 DNA: TGTGCCACCAGCGAATGGGGGGGGAGCACAGATACGCAGTATTTT.

Written as DNA, the CDR3 is TGCAGCGTTTATGGTGACGGGGAGCTGTTTTTT. Translation gives CSVYGDGELFF. The chain links TRBV29-1 to TRBJ2-2, with D uncertain. CDR3 size: 11 residues. Germline CDR1 reads SQVTM; CDR2 reads ANQGSEA. With 5 bases removed from V and 7 bases from J, the gap between germline ends came to 8 bases.